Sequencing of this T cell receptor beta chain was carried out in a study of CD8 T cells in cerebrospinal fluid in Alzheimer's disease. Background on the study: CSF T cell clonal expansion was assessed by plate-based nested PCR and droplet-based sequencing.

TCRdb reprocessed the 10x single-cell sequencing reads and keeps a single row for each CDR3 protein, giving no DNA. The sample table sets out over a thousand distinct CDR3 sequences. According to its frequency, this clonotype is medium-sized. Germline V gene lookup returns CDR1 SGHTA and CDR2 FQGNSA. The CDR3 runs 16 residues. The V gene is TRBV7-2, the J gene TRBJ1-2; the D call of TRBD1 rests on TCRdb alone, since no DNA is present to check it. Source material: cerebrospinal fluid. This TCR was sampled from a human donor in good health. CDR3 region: CASSKDREGFNYGYTF.